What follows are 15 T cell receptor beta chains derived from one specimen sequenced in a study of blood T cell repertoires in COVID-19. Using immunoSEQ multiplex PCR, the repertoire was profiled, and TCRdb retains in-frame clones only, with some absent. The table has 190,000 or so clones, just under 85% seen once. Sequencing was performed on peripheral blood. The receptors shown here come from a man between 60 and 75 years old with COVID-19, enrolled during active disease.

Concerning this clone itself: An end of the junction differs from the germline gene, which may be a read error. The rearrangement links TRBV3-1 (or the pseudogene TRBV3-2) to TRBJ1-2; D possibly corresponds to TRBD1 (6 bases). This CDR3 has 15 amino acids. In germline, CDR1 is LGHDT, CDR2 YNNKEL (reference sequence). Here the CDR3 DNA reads TGTGTCAGCAGCCACCGTACAGGGAGTGGTTATGGCTACACCTTC. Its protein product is CVSSHRTGSGYGYTF.

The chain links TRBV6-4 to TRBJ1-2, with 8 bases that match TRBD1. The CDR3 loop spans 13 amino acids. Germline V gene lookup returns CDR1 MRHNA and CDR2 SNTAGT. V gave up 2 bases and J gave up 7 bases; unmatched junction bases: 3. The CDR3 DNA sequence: TGTGCCAGCAGTGACCGCGGGACAGGTGGCTACACCTTC. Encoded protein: CASSDRGTGGYTF.

CDR3 sequence reads: CASSSPSLVVEQYF. DNA of the CDR3: TGTGCCAGCAGCTCTCCCAGTCTTGTTGTCGAGCAGTACTTC. V usage is TRBV7-9 and J usage is TRBJ2-7; no firm D call. The length of the CDR3 is 14 residues. Trimming took off 4 bases at V and 6 bases at J, with 16 bases between the two ends. Per germline, CDR1 SEHNR and CDR2 FQNEAQ (reference sequence).

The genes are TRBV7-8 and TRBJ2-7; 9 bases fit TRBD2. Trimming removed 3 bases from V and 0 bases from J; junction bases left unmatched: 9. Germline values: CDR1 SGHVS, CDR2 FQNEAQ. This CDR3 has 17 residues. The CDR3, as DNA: TGTGCCAGCAGCTTCCTTCTACTAGCGGGTCTCTCCTACGAGCAGTACTTC. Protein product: CASSFLLLAGLSYEQYF. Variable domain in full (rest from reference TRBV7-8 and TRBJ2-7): GAGVSQSPRYKVAKRGQDVALRCDPISGHVSLFWYQQALGQGPEFLTYFQNEAQLDKSGLPSDRFFAERPEGSVSTLKIQRTQQEDSAVYLCASSFLLLAGLSYEQYFGPGTRLTVT.

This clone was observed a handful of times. The CDR3 protein is CAILGRGIVHEQYF. The CDR3 DNA sequence: TGTGCCATACTAGGGCGGGGTATTGTCCACGAGCAGTACTTC. V usage is TRBV19 and J usage is TRBJ2-7; weak D call: TRBD2 (6 bases). In germline, CDR1 is LNHDA, CDR2 SQIVND (reference sequence). The CDR3 runs to 14 residues. V was cut by 10 bases and J by 5 bases, with 21 bases left in between.

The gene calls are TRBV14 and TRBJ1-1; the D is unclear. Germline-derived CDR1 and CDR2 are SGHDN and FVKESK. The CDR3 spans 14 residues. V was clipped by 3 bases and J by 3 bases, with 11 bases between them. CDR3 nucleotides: TGTGCCAGCAGCCAGCTCGGGTGGGACACTGAAGCTTTCTTT. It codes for CASSQLGWDTEAFF.

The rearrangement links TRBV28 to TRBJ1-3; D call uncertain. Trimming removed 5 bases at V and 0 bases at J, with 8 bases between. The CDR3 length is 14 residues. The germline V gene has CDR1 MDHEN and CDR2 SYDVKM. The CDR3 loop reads CASSLQNSGNTIYF. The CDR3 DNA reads TGTGCCAGCAGTCTACAGAACTCTGGAAACACCATATATTTT.

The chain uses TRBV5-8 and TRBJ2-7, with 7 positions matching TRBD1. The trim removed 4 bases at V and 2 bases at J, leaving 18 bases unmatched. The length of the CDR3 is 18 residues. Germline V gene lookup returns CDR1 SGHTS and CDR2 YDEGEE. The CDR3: CASSPQVKIGGYTYEQYF. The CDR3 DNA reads TGTGCCAGCAGCCCACAAGTAAAAATAGGGGGCTATACCTACGAGCAGTACTTC.

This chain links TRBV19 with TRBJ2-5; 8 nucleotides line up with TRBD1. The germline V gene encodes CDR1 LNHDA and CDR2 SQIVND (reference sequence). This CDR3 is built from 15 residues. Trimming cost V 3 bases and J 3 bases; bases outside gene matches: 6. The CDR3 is CASSIFRGREETQYF. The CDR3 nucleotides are TGTGCCAGTAGTATCTTCAGGGGGCGGGAAGAGACCCAGTACTTC.

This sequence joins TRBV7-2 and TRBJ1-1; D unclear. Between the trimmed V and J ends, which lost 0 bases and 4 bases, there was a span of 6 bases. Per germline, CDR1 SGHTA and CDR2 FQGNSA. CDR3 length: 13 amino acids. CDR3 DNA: TGTGCCAGCAGCTTAGCGCGGGGCACTGAAGCTTTCTTT. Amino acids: CASSLARGTEAFF.

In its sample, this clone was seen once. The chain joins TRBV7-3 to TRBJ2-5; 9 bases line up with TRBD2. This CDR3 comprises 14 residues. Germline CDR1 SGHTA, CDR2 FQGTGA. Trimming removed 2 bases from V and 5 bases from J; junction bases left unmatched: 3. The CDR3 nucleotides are TGTGCCAGCAGCTTATTAGCGGGAGCTGAGACCCAGTACTTC. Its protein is CASSLLAGAETQYF. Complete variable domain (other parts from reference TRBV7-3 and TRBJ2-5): GAGVSQTPSNKVTEKGKYVELRCDPISGHTALYWYRQSLGQGPEFLIYFQGTGAADDSGLPNDRFFAVRPEGSVSTLKIQRTERGDSAVYLCASSLLAGAETQYFGPGTRLLVL.

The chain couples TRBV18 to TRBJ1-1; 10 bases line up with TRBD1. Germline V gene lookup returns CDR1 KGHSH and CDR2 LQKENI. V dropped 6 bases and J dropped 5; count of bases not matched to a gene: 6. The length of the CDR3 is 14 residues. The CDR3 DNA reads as TGTGCCAGCTCTACGGGACAGGGGATGACTGAAGCTTTCTTT. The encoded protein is CASSTGQGMTEAFF.

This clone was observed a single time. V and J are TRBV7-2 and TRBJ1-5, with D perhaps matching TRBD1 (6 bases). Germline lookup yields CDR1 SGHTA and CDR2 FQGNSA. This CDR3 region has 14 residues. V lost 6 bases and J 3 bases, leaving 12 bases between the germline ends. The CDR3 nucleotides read TGTGCCAGCAGTTCCGGGACATACAATCAGCCCCAGCATTTT. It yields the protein CASSSGTYNQPQHF.

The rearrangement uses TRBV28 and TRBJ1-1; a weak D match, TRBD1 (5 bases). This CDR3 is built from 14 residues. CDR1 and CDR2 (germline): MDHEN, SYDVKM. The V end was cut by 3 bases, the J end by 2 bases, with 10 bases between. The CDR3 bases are TGTGCCAGCAGTTTGGGGCAGGGAAACACTGAAGCTTTCTTT. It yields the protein CASSLGQGNTEAFF.

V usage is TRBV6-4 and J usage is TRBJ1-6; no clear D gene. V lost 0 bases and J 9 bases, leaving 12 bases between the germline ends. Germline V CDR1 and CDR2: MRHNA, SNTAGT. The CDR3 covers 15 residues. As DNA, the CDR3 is TGTGCCAGCAGTGACTCGGCAGCTTCGGGTTCACCCCTCCACTTT. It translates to CASSDSAASGSPLHF.